Reported below is one T cell receptor beta chain. The data belong to a study of blood T cell repertoires in COVID-19. Study-level information: PBMCs, B-cell-depleted T cells, or T cells were the source of the cDNA or gDNA that made up the material.

In assigning cohorts, the study relied on participant-reported clinical history. Repertoires were generated with immunoSEQ multiplex PCR, while TCRdb's copy carries only in-frame clones and drops some. The table lists around 140,000 clones, over 65% of them singletons. Germline V CDR1 and CDR2: MNHEY, SVGAGI. V shed 6 bases and J 2 bases; nucleotides not matched to a gene: 3. This CDR3 spans 13 amino acids. Sequenced sample: PBMCs or T cells enriched from blood (not recorded which). The receptor's source is a woman aged 45-59 years who had recovered from COVID-19. The chain joins TRBV6-5 to TRBJ2-7; 8 nucleotides match TRBD1. This CDR3 reads CASRTGVTYEQYF. CDR3 coding DNA: TGTGCCAGCAGGACAGGGGTGACCTACGAGCAGTACTTC.